Listed below are T cell receptor beta chains from one sample, sequenced in a study of T cell repertoires in cytomegalovirus infection. TCRdb reprocessed the reads via MiXCR and lists one record per CDR3 protein. The sample consists of about 250,000 distinct CDR3 sequences, about 12% of them appearing once. Sequenced material: PBMCs. All receptors come from a human donor in good health (CMV status not recorded). Some clones in this sample may be carry-over from other donors' samples. CDR3s include the opening cysteine and the closing phenylalanine or tryptophan. The D gene is left open where the match is weak. A clone size is listed for some rows: how often the clone was seen (once, few, many), or a class if it is expanded.

cdr3_aa	cdr3_nt	clone_size	j_call	v_call	d_call
CASSLLAGANNEQFF	TGTGCCAGCAGCTTACTAGCGGGGGCCAACAATGAGCAGTTCTTC	many	TRBJ2-1	TRBV7-2	TRBD2
CASSQNLSQGALHF	TGTGCCAGCAGCCAAAACCTGTCCCAGGGCGCCCTCCACTTT	many	TRBJ1-6	TRBV7-3	.
CASSPPGRETQYF	TGTGCCAGCAGCCCTCCGGGACGAGAGACCCAGTACTTC	many	TRBJ2-5	TRBV28	.
CASSLTPRAGDREQFF	TGTGCCAGCAGCTTAACCCCGAGAGCGGGAGACAGGGAGCAGTTCTTC	many	TRBJ2-1	TRBV7-3	TRBD2
CASRQGASNQPQHF	TGTGCCAGCAGACAGGGGGCTAGCAATCAGCCCCAGCATTTT	.	TRBJ1-5	TRBV27	TRBD1
CASSLPGSGNTIYF	TGTGCCAGCAGCTTACCGGGCTCTGGAAACACCATATATTTT	many	TRBJ1-3	TRBV7-2	.
CASRGGTGKDEQFF	TGCGCCAGCAGGGGGGGGACAGGGAAGGATGAGCAGTTCTTC	few	TRBJ2-1	TRBV5-1	TRBD1
CASSRTPGAVNGYTF	TGCGCCAGCAGCCGGACGCCGGGGGCTGTGAATGGCTACACCTTC	many	TRBJ1-2	TRBV4-3	.
CASSKGWTTGEYEQYF	TGTGCCAGCAGCAAAGGGTGGACAACGGGGGAATACGAGCAGTACTTC	many	TRBJ2-7	TRBV28	.
CASSSRGRLATPGELFF	TGTGCCAGCAGTTCCAGGGGACGGCTAGCGACCCCCGGGGAGCTGTTTTTT	.	TRBJ2-2	TRBV28	.
CASSPVAGPSPDTQYF	TGTGCCAGCAGTCCCGTAGCGGGGCCAAGTCCAGATACGCAGTATTTT	.	TRBJ2-3	TRBV7-9	TRBD2
CASKSGYGYTF	TGTGCCAGCAAGTCGGGATATGGCTACACCTTC	many	TRBJ1-2	TRBV6-1	.
CSASSSWSSYNEQFF	TGCAGTGCTAGCTCCTCTTGGAGCTCCTACAATGAGCAGTTCTTC	many	TRBJ2-1	TRBV20-1	.
CASRLTQVSSYEQYF	TGTGCCAGCAGACTCACCCAGGTGAGCTCCTACGAGCAGTACTTC	.	TRBJ2-7	TRBV28	.
CASSQGRTGSYEQYF	TGTGCCAGCAGCCAAGGGAGGACGGGGAGCTACGAGCAGTACTTC	.	TRBJ2-7	TRBV28	.
CASSPGGTDTQYF	TGTGCCAGCAGCCCGGGGGGGACAGATACGCAGTATTTT	many	TRBJ2-3	TRBV7-2	TRBD2
CASSLTGAPNEKLFF	TGTGCCAGCAGCTTGACGGGGGCGCCGAATGAAAAACTGTTTTTT	many	TRBJ1-4	TRBV12-3/TRBV12-4	.
CSAPGTSAANEQFF	TGCAGTGCTCCTGGGACTAGTGCCGCGAATGAGCAGTTCTTC	few	TRBJ2-1	TRBV20-1	TRBD2
CASSLVGSSYNSPLHF	TGCGCCAGCAGCTTGGTGGGCAGCTCCTATAATTCACCCCTCCACTTT	.	TRBJ1-6	TRBV5-1	.
CSARRTDTGELFF	TGCAGTGCTAGACGGACAGACACCGGGGAGCTGTTTTTT	once	TRBJ2-2	TRBV20-1	.
CASSLSHRRTDTQYF	TGTGCCAGCAGCTTAAGTCACAGACGCACAGATACGCAGTATTTT	many	TRBJ2-3	TRBV7-2	.
CASSSTVNTEAFF	TGTGCCAGCAGCTCGACGGTGAACACTGAAGCTTTCTTT	many	TRBJ1-1	TRBV7-2	.
CASARGGQSNYGYTF	TGTGCCAGCGCCCGCGGGGGACAGTCTAACTATGGCTACACCTTC	many	TRBJ1-2	TRBV6-1	TRBD1
CASSLAAGGNTIYF	TGTGCCAGCAGCTTAGCCGCAGGCGGAAACACCATATATTTT	many	TRBJ1-3	TRBV7-9	.
CAILGQGSHEQYF	TGTGCCATCCTGGGACAGGGTTCCCACGAGCAGTACTTC	many	TRBJ2-7	TRBV10-3	TRBD1
CASSPTGTPEAFF	TGTGCCAGCAGTCCGACAGGGACTCCTGAAGCTTTCTTT	few	TRBJ1-1	TRBV12-3/TRBV12-4	TRBD1
CASSATLSSYNEQFF	TGTGCCAGCAGCGCAACCCTGAGCTCCTACAATGAGCAGTTCTTC	few	TRBJ2-1	TRBV28	.
CASSQLDRYTEAFF	TGTGCCAGCAGCCAGTTGGACAGGTACACTGAAGCTTTCTTT	.	TRBJ1-1	TRBV14	TRBD1
CASQGSGYRTDTQYF	TGTGCCAGCCAGGGGAGCGGGTACCGCACAGATACGCAGTATTTT	many	TRBJ2-3	TRBV7-2	.
CASRNFRGIMNTEAFF	TGTGCCAGTAGAAACTTCAGGGGAATCATGAACACTGAAGCTTTCTTT	many	TRBJ1-1	TRBV19	.